This T cell receptor (beta chain) was profiled in a study of OX40 agonist ivuxolimab in advanced cancers. General study results and limits: Antigen specificity of clonally expanded peripheral T cells was not established. More expanded clones were found, on average, in CD8+ than in CD4+ T cells.

Comments on this clone: As yet, its antigen is unknown.

TCRdb keeps only in-frame clones here, not all; method: immunoSEQ multiplex PCR. The sample has fewer than 85,000 clones, around 82% seen once. Germline V CDR1 and CDR2: SNHLY, FYNNEI. The CDR3 is 16 residues long. With 7 bases clipped from V and 0 bases from J, the junction kept 9 bases outside the gene matches. The chain links TRBV2 to TRBJ1-1; 9 nucleotides align to TRBD1. Sequences were derived from CD4+ or CD8+ T cells sorted from blood, sampled in a trial of the OX40 agonist ivuxolimab. The origin of this receptor is an adult with an advanced solid tumor such as melanoma, head and neck, liver or kidney cancer. The CDR3 loop reads CASTRMDRGMNTEAFF. The CDR3 DNA reads TGTGCCAGCACCAGAATGGACAGGGGAATGAACACTGAAGCTTTCTTT.